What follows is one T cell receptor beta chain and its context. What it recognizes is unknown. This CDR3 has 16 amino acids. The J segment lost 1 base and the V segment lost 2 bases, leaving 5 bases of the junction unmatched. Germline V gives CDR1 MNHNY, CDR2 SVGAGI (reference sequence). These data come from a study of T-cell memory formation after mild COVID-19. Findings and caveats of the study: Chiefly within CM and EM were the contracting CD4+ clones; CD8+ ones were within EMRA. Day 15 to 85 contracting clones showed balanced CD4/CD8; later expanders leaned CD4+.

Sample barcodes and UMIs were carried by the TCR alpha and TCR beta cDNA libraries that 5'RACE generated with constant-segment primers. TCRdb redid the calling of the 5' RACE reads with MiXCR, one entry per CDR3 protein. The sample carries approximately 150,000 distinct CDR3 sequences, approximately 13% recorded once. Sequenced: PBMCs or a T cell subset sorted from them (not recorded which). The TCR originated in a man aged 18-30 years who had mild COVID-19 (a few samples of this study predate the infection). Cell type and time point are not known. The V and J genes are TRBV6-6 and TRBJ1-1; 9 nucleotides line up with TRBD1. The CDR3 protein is CASSYTGGRGNTEAFF. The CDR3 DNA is TGTGCCAGCAGTTACACAGGGGGCAGAGGGAACACTGAAGCTTTCTTT.